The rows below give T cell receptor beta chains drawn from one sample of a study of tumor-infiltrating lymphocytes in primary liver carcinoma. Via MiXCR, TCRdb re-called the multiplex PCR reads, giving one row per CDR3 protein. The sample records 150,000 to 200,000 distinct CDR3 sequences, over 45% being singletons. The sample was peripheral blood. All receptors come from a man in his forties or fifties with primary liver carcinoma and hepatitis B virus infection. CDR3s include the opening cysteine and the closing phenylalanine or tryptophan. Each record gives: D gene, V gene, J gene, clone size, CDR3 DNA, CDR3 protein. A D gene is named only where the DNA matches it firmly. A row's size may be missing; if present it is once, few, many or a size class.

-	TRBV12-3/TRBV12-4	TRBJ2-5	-	TGTGCCAGCAGCCGGCAAGGACGGGTCCAAGAGACCCAGTACTTC	CASSRQGRVQETQYF
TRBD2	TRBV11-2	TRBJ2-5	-	TGTGCCATCAGCCCAGCTAACGGGAGGGCCATAAAGACCCAGTACTTC	CAISPANGRAIKTQYF
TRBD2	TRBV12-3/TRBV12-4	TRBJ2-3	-	TGTGCTAGCAGACTTAGCGGGAGTGGAGATACGCAGTATTTT	CASRLSGSGDTQYF
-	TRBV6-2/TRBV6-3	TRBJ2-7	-	TGTGCCAGCACCCGAGGCCCAACCTACGAGCAGTACTTC	CASTRGPTYEQYF
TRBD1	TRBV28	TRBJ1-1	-	TGTGCCAGCACCCTCCGGGTTGCAGGGGACAGGAAAGCTTTCTTT	CASTLRVAGDRKAFF
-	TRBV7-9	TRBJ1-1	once	TGTGCCAGCACCCTCCAGGGTGTCGGGGCTGAAGCTTTCTTT	CASTLQGVGAEAFF
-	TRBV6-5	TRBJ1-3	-	TGTGCCAGCAGTCGAGAACAGGGCATCTCTGGAAACACCATATATTTT	CASSREQGISGNTIYF
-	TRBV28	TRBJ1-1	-	TGTGCCAGCAGTTTTTCTGCGACAGCGAACACTGAAGCTTTCTTT	CASSFSATANTEAFF
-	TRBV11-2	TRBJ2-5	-	TGTGCCAGCAGCTTATGGCGGATCCAAGAGACCCAGTACTTC	CASSLWRIQETQYF
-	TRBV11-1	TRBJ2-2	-	TGTGCCAGCAGTTTACACCCTGGGCGCGGCACCGGGGAGCTGTTTTTT	CASSLHPGRGTGELFF
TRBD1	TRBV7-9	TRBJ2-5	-	TGTGCCAGCAGCGAGAGACAGGGAACCTTAGAGGCACGGAGACAAGAGACCCAGTACTTC	CASSERQGTLEARRQETQYF